This T cell receptor beta chain derives from a study of molecular identifiers for immune sequencing clone quantification. A word on this clonotype: A clone one base away is much larger, so this may be a read error.

Trimming took off 5 bases at V and 3 bases at J, with 9 bases between the two ends. Germline V gene data show CDR1 as SGHRS and CDR2 as YFSETQ. The CDR3 has 12 residues. Previously described methods and listed TCR primers were used for bulk TCR libraries. TCRdb re-analysed the PCR reads in MiXCR, keeping a single row per CDR3 protein. The sample includes over 70,000 distinct CDR3 sequences, nearly 25% seen only once; the top ten take less than 0.85%. The receptor comes from a human donor in good health. Some libraries in this study had Jurkat cell RNA spiked in. The specimen was naive CD8+ T cells from blood, with Jurkat cell RNA spiked in. Regarding subset: FACS-sorted CD8+CD4-CCR7+CD45RA+ naive T cells. J is TRBJ2-7 and V is TRBV5-1, with D hard to call. CDR3: CASSERSYEQYF. The CDR3 DNA follows: TGCGCCAGCAGTGAGAGGAGCTACGAGCAGTACTTC.